These T cell receptor beta chains were read from a single sample in a study of cytomegalovirus exposure and HLA in healthy donors. Sequencing was performed with immunoSEQ multiplex PCR; in TCRdb, only in-frame clones are kept and a portion is missing. The sample includes around 150,000 clones, 70% to 80% of them seen just once. Source material: PBMCs. These TCRs come from a man aged 45-65 years in good health and CMV-seropositive. Both conserved end residues are part of each CDR3. D genes are given only for firm matches. A row's size may be missing; if present it is once, few, many or a size class.

NA	TRBV13	TRBJ2-3	TRBD2	CASSLPTGLAVTDTQYF	TGTGCCAGCAGCTTACCTACGGGACTAGCGGTCACAGATACGCAGTATTTT
once	TRBV5-1	TRBJ1-1	NA	CASSLNRNTEAFF	TGCGCCAGCAGCTTGAACAGAAACACTGAAGCTTTCTTT
NA	TRBV7-6	TRBJ1-2	NA	CASTVGQARGYTF	TGTGCCAGCACCGTGGGACAAGCTAGGGGCTACACCTTC
NA	TRBV7-9	TRBJ1-5	NA	CAIRRTAEGQPQHF	TGTGCCATCAGACGGACAGCTGAGGGTCAGCCCCAGCATTTT
few	TRBV9	TRBJ2-3	NA	CASSPRNGVSGTQYF	TGTGCCAGCAGCCCGAGAAATGGAGTTAGCGGTACGCAGTATTTT
NA	TRBV2	TRBJ2-1	TRBD2	CASNLPGLANGEQFF	TGTGCCAGCAATCTTCCGGGACTAGCGAACGGTGAGCAGTTCTTC
NA	TRBV9	TRBJ2-7	TRBD1	CASSVGQGMPYEQYF	TGTGCCAGCAGCGTAGGACAGGGAATGCCCTACGAGCAGTACTTC
NA	TRBV18	TRBJ1-5	TRBD1	CASSPRGTGKQPQHF	TGTGCCAGCTCACCACGGGGGACAGGGAAACAGCCCCAGCATTTT
NA	TRBV7-2	TRBJ2-3	NA	CASSPTGRDTQYF	TGTGCCAGCAGCCCAACGGGGAGAGATACGCAGTATTTT
NA	TRBV18	TRBJ1-2	TRBD1	CASSPFGTGLFGYTF	TGTGCCAGCTCACCATTTGGGACAGGACTATTTGGCTACACCTTC
NA	TRBV7-3	TRBJ2-1	NA	CASSLTLAGEQFF	TGTGCCAGCAGCTTAACCTTAGCTGGTGAGCAGTTCTTC
NA	TRBV7-2	TRBJ2-7	NA	CASRALPRGNGYEQYF	TGTGCCAGCAGGGCTCTTCCTCGGGGTAACGGTTACGAGCAGTACTTC
NA	TRBV6-6	TRBJ1-1	TRBD1	CALSGTGGTEAFF	TGTGCCCTATCCGGGACAGGGGGCACTGAAGCTTTCTTT
NA	TRBV6-5	TRBJ1-6	NA	CASSYSSSNSPLHF	TGTGCCAGCAGTTACTCCAGTTCAAATTCACCCCTCCACTTT
NA	TRBV5-1	TRBJ1-1	TRBD1	CASSWDRDTEAFF	TGCGCCAGCAGCTGGGACAGGGACACTGAAGCTTTCTTT
NA	TRBV10-3	TRBJ2-3	TRBD1	CAISGTGQGAGDTQYF	TGTGCCATCAGTGGAACGGGACAGGGGGCTGGAGATACGCAGTATTTT
NA	TRBV29-1	TRBJ1-4	NA	CNPGGGRLLGREKLFF	TGCAATCCCGGGGGGGGGAGGTTGCTAGGGCGCGAAAAACTGTTTTTT
NA	TRBV6-5	TRBJ2-7	NA	CASSYSLGQHYEQYF	TGTGCCAGCAGTTACTCCCTCGGACAGCACTACGAGCAGTACTTC
once	TRBV6-1	TRBJ1-2	TRBD1	CASGTEYGYTF	TGTGCCAGTGGGACAGAATATGGCTACACCTTC
NA	TRBV27	TRBJ1-2	TRBD1	CASSLDGTGNFGYTF	TGTGCCAGCAGTTTAGATGGGACAGGGAATTTTGGCTACACCTTC